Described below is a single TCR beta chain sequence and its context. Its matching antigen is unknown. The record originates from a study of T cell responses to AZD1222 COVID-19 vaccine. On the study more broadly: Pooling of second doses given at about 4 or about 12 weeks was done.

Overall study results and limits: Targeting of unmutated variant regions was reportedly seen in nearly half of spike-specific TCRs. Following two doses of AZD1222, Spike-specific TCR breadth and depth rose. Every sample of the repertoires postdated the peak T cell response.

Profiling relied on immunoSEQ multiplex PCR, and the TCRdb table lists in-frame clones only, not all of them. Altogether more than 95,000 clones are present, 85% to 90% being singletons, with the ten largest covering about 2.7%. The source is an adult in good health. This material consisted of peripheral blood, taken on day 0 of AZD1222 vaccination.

The CDR3 loop reads CASQGGTGETFYGYTF. For the CDR3, the DNA is TGTGCCAGCCAGGGGGGGACAGGAGAAACTTTCTATGGCTACACCTTC. This chain joins TRBV19 and TRBJ1-2; 8 bases match TRBD1. This CDR3 comprises 16 residues. The germline CDR1 and CDR2 sequences are LNHDA and SQIVND (reference sequence). Trimming took 9 bases from V and 4 from J; bases not matched to a gene: 16.